This T cell receptor (beta chain) was identified during a study of T-cell memory formation after mild COVID-19. This clonotype has a handful of counts. Antigen unknown. The germline V gene has CDR1 MNHEY and CDR2 SVGAGI. The CDR3 totals 14 residues. Trimming removed 0 bases from V and 1 base from J, with 6 bases in between. Study-wide findings and caveats: Clones that got smaller from day 15 to 85 had even CD4/CD8, while clones growing later tipped toward CD4+. Contracting CD8+ clones were enriched in EMRA, CD4+ mainly in CM and EM.

TCRdb re-called the 5' RACE reads through MiXCR, storing one row per CDR3 protein. The data hold under 70,000 distinct CDR3 sequences, with 9% to 9.5% observed a single time. The sequencing input was PBMCs or a T cell subset sorted from them (not recorded which). This chain links TRBV6-5 with TRBJ2-5, with unresolved D. The TCR comes from a young man who had mild COVID-19 (a few samples of this study predate the infection). Cell type and time point are not known. The CDR3: CASSYSIGQETQYF. For the CDR3, the DNA is TGTGCCAGCAGTTACTCGATAGGCCAAGAGACCCAGTACTTC.